This T cell receptor (beta chain) was documented in a study of blood T cell repertoires in COVID-19. Study context: PBMCs, B-cell-depleted T cells, or T cells were the source of the cDNA or gDNA that made up the material.

Methods used by the authors: It was from reference gene primer amplification that nucleated cell counts were estimated. Produced via immunoSEQ multiplex PCR; TCRdb's table is partial and in-frame only. The V and J calls and clone size were taken over from that table, and D and trimming were inferred from the DNA. The sample yields hundreds of thousands of clones, around 89% seen once. Followed longitudinally, the Seattle patients had been enrolled during active infection. The TCR originated in a woman between 25 and 40 years old with COVID-19, enrolled during active disease. What was sequenced was peripheral blood.

The CDR3 bases are TGTGCCAGCAGCCAAGATATCTTTTCGGGCGGGGAGCTGTTTTTT. This sequence encodes CASSQDIFSGGELFF. The chain employs TRBV4-2 and TRBJ2-2; D is ambiguous. CDR3 size: 15 residues. The germline gives CDR1 LGHNA, CDR2 YNFKEQ. V gave up 0 bases and J gave up 7 bases, with 12 bases separating them.